These 8 T cell receptor beta chains were all obtained from the same sample, sequenced in a study of blood T cell repertoires in COVID-19. Only in-frame clones appear in the TCRdb table, and some are missing; sequencing was by immunoSEQ multiplex PCR. The sample has hundreds of thousands of clones, roughly 87% seen once. Material: PBMCs or T cells enriched from blood (not recorded which). The receptors were gathered from a woman aged 25 to 39 who had recovered from COVID-19.

This clone was observed once. The chain couples TRBV19 to TRBJ1-2, with 12 bases lining up with TRBD1. Germline V gene sequence: CDR1 LNHDA, CDR2 SQIVND (reference sequence). The CDR3 runs to 17 residues. V was pared by 4 bases and J by 7 bases, with 13 bases of the junction left unmatched. CDR3 protein: CASSTPAGQGAGGGYTF. CDR3 in DNA: TGTGCCAGTAGTACACCCGCGGGACAGGGGGCCGGGGGTGGCTACACCTTC.

On this clone itself: At one end, the junction sequence differs from germline, possibly due to a read error. The rearrangement joins TRBV15 to TRBJ1-2, with a tentative D call TRBD1 (6 bases). The CDR3 has 16 residues. The germline gives CDR1 LNHNV, CDR2 YYDKDF (reference sequence). The CDR3 reads CATSRDPGGAVYGYTF. The CDR3 nucleotides read TGTGCCACCAGCCGAGACCCGGGGGGGGCTGTCTATGGCTACACCTTC.

The chain couples TRBV7-9 to TRBJ1-2; no clear D. Germline loops: CDR1 SEHNR, CDR2 FQNEAQ (reference sequence). Trimming took off 1 base at V and 8 bases at J, with 11 bases between the two ends. The CDR3 has 13 residues. The CDR3 DNA follows: TGTGCCAGCAGCTTAGAACGGGGTGAAGGCTACACCTTC. Its translation: CASSLERGEGYTF.

The chain has TRBV30 and TRBJ1-1; no firm D call. This CDR3 is 13 amino acids long. V dropped 3 bases and J dropped 10 bases, with 18 bases sitting between them. The germline V gene encodes CDR1 GTSNPN and CDR2 SVGIG (reference sequence). CDR3 sequence reads: CAWRPPGEQGAFF. The DNA of the CDR3 is TGTGCCTGGAGACCTCCGGGAGAGCAAGGAGCTTTCTTT.

V gene TRBV6-5 combines with J gene TRBJ1-2; D might be TRBD1 (6 bases). The germline V gene has CDR1 MNHEY and CDR2 SVGAGI. The CDR3 has 14 amino acids. Trimming pared 5 bases from V and 4 bases from J, leaving 14 bases between. The CDR3 DNA reads as TGTGCCAGCAGTCCGGACAGCCCCGGCTATGGCTACACCTTC. Its translation: CASSPDSPGYGYTF.

The gene calls are TRBV9 and TRBJ1-1, with D possibly being TRBD1 (5 bases). CDR3 size: 14 residues. CDR1 and CDR2 from the germline V gene are SGDLS and YYNGEE. With 0 bases removed from V and 7 bases from J, the gap between germline ends came to 13 bases. The CDR3 DNA reads TGTGCCAGCAGCGTAGGAATGGGGCGCGGTGAAGCTTTCTTT. Translated: CASSVGMGRGEAFF.

Turning to this clone: A junction boundary mismatches the germline segment, possibly from a read error. The chain employs TRBV27 and TRBJ1-2, with 9 bases fitting TRBD1. CDR1 MNHEY and CDR2 SMNVEV come from the germline V gene (reference sequence). There are 15 residues in the CDR3. The CDR3 loop is CASSLSGTGLSGYTF. The CDR3 DNA is TGTGCCAGCAGTCTATCCGGGACAGGGCTTAGTGGCTACACCTTC.

This rearrangement joins TRBV19 to TRBJ2-1; D is perhaps TRBD1 (6 bases). The CDR3 sequence is 16 residues long. The V end lost 9 bases, the J end lost 7 bases, and 25 bases lay between the germline ends. CDR1 and CDR2 (germline): LNHDA, SQIVND (reference sequence). The CDR3 nucleotides are TGTGCCAGCGTCGATCGAGGCCACAGGGCGGGTAATGAGCAGTTCTTC. Protein product: CASVDRGHRAGNEQFF.